This T cell receptor (beta chain) was identified during a study of blood T cell repertoires in COVID-19. Only in-frame clones appear in the TCRdb table, and some are missing; sequencing was by immunoSEQ multiplex PCR. The data show 250,000 or so clones, approximately 86% seen once. V dropped 6 bases and J dropped 0; count of bases not matched to a gene: 5. Germline CDR1 reads SGDLS; CDR2 reads YYNGEE. The CDR3 extends over 15 amino acids. J is TRBJ2-2 and V is TRBV9; 7 bases agree with TRBD1. This TCR came from a woman aged 18-29 years who had recovered from COVID-19. The material sequenced was PBMCs or T cells enriched from blood (not recorded which). This chain's CDR3 is CASTPGTANTGELFF. For the CDR3, the DNA is TGTGCCAGCACCCCTGGGACAGCGAACACCGGGGAGCTGTTTTTT.